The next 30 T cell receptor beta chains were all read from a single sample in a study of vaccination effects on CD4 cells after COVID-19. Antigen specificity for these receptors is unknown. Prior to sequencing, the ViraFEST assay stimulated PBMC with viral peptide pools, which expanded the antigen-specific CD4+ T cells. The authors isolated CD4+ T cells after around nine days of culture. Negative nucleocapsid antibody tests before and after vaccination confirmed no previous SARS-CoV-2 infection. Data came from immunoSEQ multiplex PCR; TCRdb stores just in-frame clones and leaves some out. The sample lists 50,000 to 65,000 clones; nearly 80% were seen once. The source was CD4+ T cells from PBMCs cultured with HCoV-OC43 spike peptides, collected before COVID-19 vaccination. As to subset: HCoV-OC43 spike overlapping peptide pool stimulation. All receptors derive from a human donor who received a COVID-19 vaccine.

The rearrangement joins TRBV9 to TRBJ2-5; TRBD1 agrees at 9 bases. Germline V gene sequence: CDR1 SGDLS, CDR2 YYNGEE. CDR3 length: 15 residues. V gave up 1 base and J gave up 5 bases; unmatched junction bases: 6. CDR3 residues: CASSVTYRGLETQYF. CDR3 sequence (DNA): TGTGCCAGCAGCGTAACATACAGGGGGCTGGAGACCCAGTACTTC.

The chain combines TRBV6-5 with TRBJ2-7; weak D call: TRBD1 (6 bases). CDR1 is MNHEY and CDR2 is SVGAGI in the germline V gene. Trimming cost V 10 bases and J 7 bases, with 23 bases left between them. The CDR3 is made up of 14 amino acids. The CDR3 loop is CAIILGRGTEEQYV. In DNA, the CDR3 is TGTGCCATTATCTTGGGCAGGGGTACGGAGGAGCAGTACGTC.

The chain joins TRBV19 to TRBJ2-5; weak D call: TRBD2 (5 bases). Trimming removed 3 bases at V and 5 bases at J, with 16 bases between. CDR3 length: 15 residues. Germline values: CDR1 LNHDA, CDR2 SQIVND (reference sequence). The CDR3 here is CASSIGKASVETQYF. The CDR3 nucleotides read TGTGCCAGTAGTATCGGGAAGGCTTCGGTGGAGACCCAGTACTTC.

The CDR3 reads CASSPLGAGGHEQFF. DNA for the CDR3: TGTGCCAGCAGCCCCCTTGGGGCAGGGGGCCATGAGCAGTTCTTC. The chain joins TRBV9 to TRBJ2-1; 8 bases agree with TRBD1. Germline CDR1 and CDR2: SGDLS and YYNGEE. CDR3 length equals 15 residues. V lost 4 bases, J lost 8 bases, and 11 bases stayed unmatched.

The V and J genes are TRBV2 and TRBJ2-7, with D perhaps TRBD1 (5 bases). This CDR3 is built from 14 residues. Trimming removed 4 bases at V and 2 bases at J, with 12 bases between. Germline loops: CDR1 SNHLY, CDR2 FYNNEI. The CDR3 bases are TGTGCCAGCAGTGGGAGTAGGGGCCCCTACGAGCAGTACGTC. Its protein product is CASSGSRGPYEQYV.

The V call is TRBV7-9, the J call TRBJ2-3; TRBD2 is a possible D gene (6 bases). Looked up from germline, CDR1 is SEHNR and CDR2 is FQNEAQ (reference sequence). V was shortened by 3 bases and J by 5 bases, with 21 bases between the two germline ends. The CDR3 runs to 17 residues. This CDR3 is CASSFWDSPTGGDTQYF. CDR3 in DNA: TGTGCCAGCAGCTTCTGGGACTCACCCACCGGAGGAGATACGCAGTATTTT.

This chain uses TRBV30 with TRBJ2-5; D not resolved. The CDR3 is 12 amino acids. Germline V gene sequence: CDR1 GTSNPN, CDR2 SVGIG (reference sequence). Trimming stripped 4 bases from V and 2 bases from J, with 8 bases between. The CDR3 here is CAWNHGQETQYF. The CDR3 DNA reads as TGTGCCTGGAATCACGGGCAAGAGACCCAGTACTTC.

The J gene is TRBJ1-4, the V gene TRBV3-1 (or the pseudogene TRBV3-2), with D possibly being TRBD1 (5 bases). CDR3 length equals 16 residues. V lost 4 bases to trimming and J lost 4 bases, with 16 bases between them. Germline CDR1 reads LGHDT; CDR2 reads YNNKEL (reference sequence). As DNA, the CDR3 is TGTGCCAGCAGCCCGCCTCCGGGACGGATTAATGAAAAACTGTTTTTT. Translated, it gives CASSPPPGRINEKLFF.

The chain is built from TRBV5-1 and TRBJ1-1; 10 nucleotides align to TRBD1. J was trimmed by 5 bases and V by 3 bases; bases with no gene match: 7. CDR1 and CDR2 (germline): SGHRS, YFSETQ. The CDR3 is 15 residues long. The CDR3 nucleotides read TGCGCCAGCAGCTCTCAGACAGGGGGCCTTACTGAAGCTTTCTTT. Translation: CASSSQTGGLTEAFF.

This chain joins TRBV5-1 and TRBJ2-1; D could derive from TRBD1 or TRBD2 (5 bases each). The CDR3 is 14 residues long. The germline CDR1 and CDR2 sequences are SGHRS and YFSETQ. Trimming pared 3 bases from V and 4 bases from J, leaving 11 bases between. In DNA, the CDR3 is TGCGCCAGCAGCTCACCGAGGGGATACAATGAGCAGTTCTTC. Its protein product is CASSSPRGYNEQFF.

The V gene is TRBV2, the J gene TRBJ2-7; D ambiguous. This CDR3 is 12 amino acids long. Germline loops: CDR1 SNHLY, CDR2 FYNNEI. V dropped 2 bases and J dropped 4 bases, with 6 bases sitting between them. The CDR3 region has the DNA TGTGCCAGCAGTGAACTGTGGTACGAGCAGTACGTC. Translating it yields CASSELWYEQYV.

As DNA, the CDR3 is TGTGCCAGCAGTTTACAAACAGGGGGCGAGCAGTACGTC. This encodes CASSLQTGGEQYV. V is TRBV27 and J is TRBJ2-7; 8 nucleotides align to TRBD1. CDR3 length: 13 amino acids. Germline CDR1 MNHEY, CDR2 SMNVEV (reference sequence). V trimming: 2 bases; J trimming: 6 bases; junction bases outside the gene matches: 3.

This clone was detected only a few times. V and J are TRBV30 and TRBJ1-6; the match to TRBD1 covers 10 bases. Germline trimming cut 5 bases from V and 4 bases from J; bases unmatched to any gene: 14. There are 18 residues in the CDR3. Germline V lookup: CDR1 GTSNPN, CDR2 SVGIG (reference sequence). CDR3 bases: TGTGCCTGGTCCCCACCTAGACAGGGGGCCGGGTATAATTCACCCCTCCACTTT. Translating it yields CAWSPPRQGAGYNSPLHF.

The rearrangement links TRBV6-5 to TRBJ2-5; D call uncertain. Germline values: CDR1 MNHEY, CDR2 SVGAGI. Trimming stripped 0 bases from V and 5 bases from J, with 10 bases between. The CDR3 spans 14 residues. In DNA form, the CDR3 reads TGTGCCAGCAGTTACTCAGGTAGCCTCGAGACCCAGTACTTC. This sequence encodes CASSYSGSLETQYF.

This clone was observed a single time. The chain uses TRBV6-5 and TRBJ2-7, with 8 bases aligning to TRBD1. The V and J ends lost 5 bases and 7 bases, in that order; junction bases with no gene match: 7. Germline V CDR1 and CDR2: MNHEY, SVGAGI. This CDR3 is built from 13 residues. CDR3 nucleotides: TGTGCCAGCAGTAAGGACAGGGTGAGGGAGCAGTACGTC. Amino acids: CASSKDRVREQYV.

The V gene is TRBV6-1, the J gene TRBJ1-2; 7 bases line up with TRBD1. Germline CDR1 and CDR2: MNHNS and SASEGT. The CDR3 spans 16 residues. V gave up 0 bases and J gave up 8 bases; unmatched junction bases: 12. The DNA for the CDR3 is TGTGCCAGCAGTGAAGCTTGGGACAGCAACCTGGGGGGCTACACCTTC. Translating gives CASSEAWDSNLGGYTF.

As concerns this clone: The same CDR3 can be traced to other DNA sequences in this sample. The CDR3 sequence: CASSLVGANVLTF. The CDR3 bases are TGTGCCAGCAGTTTAGTTGGGGCCAACGTCCTGACTTTC. This rearrangement joins TRBV12-3 or TRBV12-4 to TRBJ2-6; no reliable D call. The ends were cut back, 1 base at V and 3 bases at J, with 1 base in the middle. This CDR3 region has 13 residues.

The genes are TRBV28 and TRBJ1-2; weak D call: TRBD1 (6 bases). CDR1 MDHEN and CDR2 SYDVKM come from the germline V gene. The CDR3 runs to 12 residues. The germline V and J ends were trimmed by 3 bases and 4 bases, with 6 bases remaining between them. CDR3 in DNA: TGTGCCAGCAGTTTGACAGGCTATGGCTACACCTTC. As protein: CASSLTGYGYTF.

CDR3 coding DNA: TGTGCCAGCAGCCAAGTTAGCGGGGGGTTGAATACGCAGTATTTT. It encodes CASSQVSGGLNTQYF. The V and J genes are TRBV3-1 (or the pseudogene TRBV3-2) and TRBJ2-3; 10 bases are shared with TRBD2. Germline V gene data show CDR1 as LGHDT and CDR2 as YNNKEL (reference sequence). The V gene end was trimmed by 1 base and the J gene end by 7 bases; junction bases not matched to a gene: 5. CDR3 length: 15 residues.

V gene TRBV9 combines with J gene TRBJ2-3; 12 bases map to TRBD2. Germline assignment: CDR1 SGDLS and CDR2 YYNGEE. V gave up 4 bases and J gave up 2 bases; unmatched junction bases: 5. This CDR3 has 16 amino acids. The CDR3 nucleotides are TGTGCCAGCAGCCCGCGGACTAGCGGGATCACAGATACGCAGTATTTT. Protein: CASSPRTSGITDTQYF.

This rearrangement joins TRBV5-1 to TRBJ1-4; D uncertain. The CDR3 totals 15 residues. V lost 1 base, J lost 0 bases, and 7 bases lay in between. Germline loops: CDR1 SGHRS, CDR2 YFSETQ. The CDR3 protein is CASSLLPPTNEKLFF. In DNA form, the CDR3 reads TGCGCCAGCAGCTTGCTACCTCCAACTAATGAAAAACTGTTTTTT.

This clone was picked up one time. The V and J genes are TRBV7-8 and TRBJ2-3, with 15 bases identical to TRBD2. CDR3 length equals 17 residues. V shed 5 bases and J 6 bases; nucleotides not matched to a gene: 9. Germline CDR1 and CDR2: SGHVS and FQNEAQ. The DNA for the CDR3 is TGTGCCAGCAGCCCTCGGACTAGCGGGGGGGCTCGTGATACGCAGTATTTT. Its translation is CASSPRTSGGARDTQYF.

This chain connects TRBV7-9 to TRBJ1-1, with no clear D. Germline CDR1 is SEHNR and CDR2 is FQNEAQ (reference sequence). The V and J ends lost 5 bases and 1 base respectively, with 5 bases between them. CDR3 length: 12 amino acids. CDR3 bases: TGTGCCAGCAGCCGCGGGAACACTGAAGCTTTCTTT. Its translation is CASSRGNTEAFF.

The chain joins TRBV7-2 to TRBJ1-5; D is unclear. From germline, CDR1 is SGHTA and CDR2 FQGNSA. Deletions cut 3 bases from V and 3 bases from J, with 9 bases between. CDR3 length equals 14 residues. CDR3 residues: CASSFSSNNQPQHF. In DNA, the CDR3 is TGTGCCAGCAGCTTCTCCTCCAACAATCAGCCCCAGCATTTT. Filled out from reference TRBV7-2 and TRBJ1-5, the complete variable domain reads GAGVSQSPSNKVTEKGKDVELRCDPISGHTALYWYRQSLGQGLEFLIYFQGNSAPDKSGLPSDRFSAERTGGSVSTLTIQRTQQEDSAVYLCASSFSSNNQPQHFGDGTRLSIL.

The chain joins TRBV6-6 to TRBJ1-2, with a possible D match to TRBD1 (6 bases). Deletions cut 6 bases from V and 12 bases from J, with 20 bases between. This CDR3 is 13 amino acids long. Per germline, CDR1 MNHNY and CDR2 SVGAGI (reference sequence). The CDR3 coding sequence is TGTGCCAGCAGACCCGGACCGGGACACGGCGACACCTTC. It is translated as CASRPGPGHGDTF.

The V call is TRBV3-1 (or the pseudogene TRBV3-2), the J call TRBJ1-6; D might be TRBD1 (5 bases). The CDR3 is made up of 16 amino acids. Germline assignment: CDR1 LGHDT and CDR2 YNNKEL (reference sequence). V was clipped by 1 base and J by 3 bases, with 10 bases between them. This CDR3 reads CASSQVAGYYNSPLHF. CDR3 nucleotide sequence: TGTGCCAGCAGCCAAGTGGCAGGGTACTATAATTCACCCCTCCACTTT.

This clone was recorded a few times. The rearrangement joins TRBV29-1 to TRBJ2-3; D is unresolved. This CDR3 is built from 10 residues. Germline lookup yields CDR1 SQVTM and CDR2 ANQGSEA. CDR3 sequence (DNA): TGCAGTGGCCTTACGGATACGCAGTATTTT. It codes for CSGLTDTQYF.

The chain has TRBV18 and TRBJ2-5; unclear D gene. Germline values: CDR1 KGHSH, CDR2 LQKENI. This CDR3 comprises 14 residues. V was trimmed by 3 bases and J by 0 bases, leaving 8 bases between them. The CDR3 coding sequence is TGTGCCAGCTCACCCTCCCGGTACCAAGAGACCCAGTACTTC. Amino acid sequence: CASSPSRYQETQYF.

The CDR3 DNA is TGCGCCAGCAGCTCTCTGACAGGGGGATCCACTGAAGCTTTCTTT. Encoded protein: CASSSLTGGSTEAFF. The chain couples TRBV5-1 to TRBJ1-1; 9 nucleotides agree with TRBD1. The junction had 7 bases not matched to a gene; V was cut back by 3 bases and J by 4 bases. The CDR3 extends over 15 amino acids. Germline CDR1 reads SGHRS; CDR2 reads YFSETQ.

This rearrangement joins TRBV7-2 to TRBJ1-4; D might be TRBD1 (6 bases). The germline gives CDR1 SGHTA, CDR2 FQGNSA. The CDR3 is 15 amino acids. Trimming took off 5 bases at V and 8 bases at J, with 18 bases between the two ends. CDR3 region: CASSQRSGEGEKLFF. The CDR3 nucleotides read TGTGCCAGCAGCCAACGATCAGGGGAGGGAGAAAAACTGTTTTTT.